This T cell receptor beta chain is from a study of blood T cell repertoires in COVID-19. At the level of the study: From the United States, Italy and Spain came samples of acute and convalescent COVID-19.

Libraries were prepared by immunoSEQ multiplex PCR; TCRdb keeps only in-frame clonotypes and omits some of them. The sample consists of over 150,000 clones, approximately 91% of them appearing once. The CDR3 has 9 residues. The germline gives CDR1 SNHLY, CDR2 FYNNEI. V was shortened by 8 bases and J by 14 bases, with 10 bases between the two germline ends. Sample: peripheral blood. The V gene is TRBV2, the J gene TRBJ2-1; TRBD1 might be the D (6 bases). The receptor comes from a man aged 25-40 years with acute or convalescent COVID-19. This CDR3 reads CASGTGKFF. The CDR3 nucleotides read TGTGCCAGCGGAACAGGGAAGTTCTTC.